These 29 T cell receptor beta chains originate from one sample sequenced in a study of T cell responses to AZD1222 COVID-19 vaccine. Measured with immunoSEQ multiplex PCR; TCRdb has only the in-frame clones, and not every one. The sample lists over 150,000 clones, around 90% occurring once. The sample here was peripheral blood, taken on day 0 of AZD1222 vaccination. These receptors were collected from an adult in good health.

The count of this clone is one. The chain carries TRBV18 and TRBJ2-4; no clear D. This CDR3 contains 14 residues. The V end lost 2 bases, the J end lost 9 bases, and 14 bases lay between the germline ends. The germline V gene encodes CDR1 KGHSH and CDR2 LQKENI. The CDR3 DNA reads as TGTGCCAGCTCACCAGAGGTGGGTCTGGGCATTCAGTACTTC. Translation: CASSPEVGLGIQYF.

The chain joins TRBV5-1 to TRBJ1-1; D is unresolved. Germline V gene lookup returns CDR1 SGHRS and CDR2 YFSETQ. Trimming cost V 4 bases and J 0 bases, with 7 bases left between them. The CDR3 extends over 13 amino acids. The DNA of the CDR3 is TGCGCCAGCAGCGTCCAGGTGAACACTGAAGCTTTCTTT. The encoded protein is CASSVQVNTEAFF.

The chain employs TRBV2 and TRBJ1-2; 8 positions match TRBD1. This CDR3 spans 13 amino acids. Trimming removed 6 bases from V and 7 bases from J; junction bases left unmatched: 7. Looked up from germline, CDR1 is SNHLY and CDR2 is FYNNEI. CDR3 DNA: TGTGCCAGCAGGGGCGGACAGGGCGGTGGCTACACCTTC. Its protein is CASRGGQGGGYTF. Based on the CDR3 plus reference TRBV2 and TRBJ1-2, the full variable domain is EPEVTQTPSHQVTQMGQEVILRCVPISNHLYFYWYRQILGQKVEFLVSFYNNEISEKSEIFDDQFSVERPDGSNFTLKIRSTKLEDSAMYFCASRGGQGGGYTFGSGTRLTVV.

For the CDR3, the DNA is TGTGCCAGTAGTATCCCGCAGGGGTCCTCCTATGGCTACACCTTC. It translates to CASSIPQGSSYGYTF. The chain joins TRBV19 to TRBJ1-2; weak D call: TRBD1 (6 bases). Germline loops: CDR1 LNHDA, CDR2 SQIVND (reference sequence). This CDR3 has 15 residues. Trimming took off 3 bases at V and 4 bases at J, with 15 bases between the two ends.

The CDR3 DNA follows: TGTGCCAGCAGCGACCAGAGCGGGGGGGCTATGGATACGCAGTATTTT. The encoded protein is CASSDQSGGAMDTQYF. The chain has TRBV7-2 and TRBJ2-3, with 10 bases identical to TRBD2. The CDR3 totals 16 residues. Germline CDR1 and CDR2: SGHTA and FQGNSA. Trimming removed 5 bases from V and 6 bases from J; junction bases left unmatched: 11.

The V and J genes are TRBV7-9 and TRBJ1-1; a possible D gene is TRBD1 (5 bases). Trimming stripped 7 bases from V and 0 bases from J, with 15 bases between. The CDR3 spans 15 residues. Germline CDR1 SEHNR, CDR2 FQNEAQ (reference sequence). Here the CDR3 reads CASTPIGAVNTEAFF. The CDR3 DNA reads as TGTGCCAGCACCCCTATCGGGGCGGTGAACACTGAAGCTTTCTTT.

The CDR3 loop is CASSAQGWPLHF. CDR3 DNA sequence: TGTGCCAGCAGTGCTCAGGGTTGGCCCCTCCACTTT. The chain employs TRBV27 and TRBJ1-6; tentatively, D is TRBD1 (5 bases). CDR3 length: 12 amino acids. The germline V and J ends were trimmed by 5 bases and 13 bases, with 12 bases remaining between them. CDR1 is MNHEY, CDR2 SMNVEV, per germline (reference sequence).

The chain links TRBV9 to TRBJ1-4; no definite D call. With 3 bases removed from V and 5 bases from J, the gap between germline ends came to 8 bases. From germline, CDR1 is SGDLS and CDR2 YYNGEE. CDR3 size: 13 residues. CDR3 amino acids: CASSARKNEKLFF. The CDR3 DNA is TGTGCCAGCAGCGCCCGAAAGAATGAAAAACTGTTTTTT.

V is TRBV28 and J is TRBJ1-2, with no clear D. Trimming pared 6 bases from V and 6 bases from J, leaving 11 bases between. CDR1 and CDR2 from the germline V gene are MDHEN and SYDVKM. This CDR3 comprises 12 residues. The CDR3 is CASSPVGDGYTF. CDR3 in DNA: TGTGCCAGCAGCCCCGTGGGAGATGGCTACACCTTC.

The gene calls are TRBV6-5 and TRBJ1-2, with D perhaps matching TRBD1 (6 bases). The germline V and J ends were trimmed by 10 bases and 4 bases, with 10 bases remaining between them. The CDR3 loop spans 11 amino acids. The V gene's germline CDR1 is MNHEY and CDR2 SVGAGI. The CDR3 here is CATTGTYGYTF. The CDR3 DNA sequence: TGTGCCACCACAGGGACCTATGGCTACACCTTC.

The J gene is TRBJ2-2, the V gene TRBV2; 10 positions agree with TRBD2. The CDR3 covers 17 residues. Trimming cost V 3 bases and J 0 bases; bases outside gene matches: 4. CDR1 and CDR2 (germline): SNHLY, FYNNEI. The CDR3 loop is CASSDPSGGTNTGELFF. The DNA of the CDR3 is TGTGCCAGCAGTGACCCTAGCGGGGGCACGAACACCGGGGAGCTGTTTTTT. Using reference TRBV2 and TRBJ2-2 for the parts outside the CDR3, the full variable domain is EPEVTQTPSHQVTQMGQEVILRCVPISNHLYFYWYRQILGQKVEFLVSFYNNEISEKSEIFDDQFSVERPDGSNFTLKIRSTKLEDSAMYFCASSDPSGGTNTGELFFGEGSRLTVL.

Note on this clone: Other DNA sequences from this sample encode an identical CDR3 as well. V is TRBV27 and J is TRBJ1-5; D may be TRBD1 (6 bases). V shed 6 bases and J shed 0 bases, with 12 bases lying between them. Per the germline V gene, CDR1 is MNHEY and CDR2 is SMNVEV (reference sequence). CDR3 length: 15 amino acids. The chain's CDR3 is CASRAGQISNQPQHF. CDR3 DNA: TGTGCCAGCAGAGCCGGACAGATTAGCAATCAGCCCCAGCATTTT.

This chain uses TRBV7-3 with TRBJ1-1; tentative D call: TRBD1 (5 bases). The germline CDR1 and CDR2 sequences are SGHTA and FQGTGA. The CDR3 totals 14 residues. The V and J ends lost 2 bases and 1 base respectively, with 8 bases between them. CDR3 residues: CASSLLGTNTEAFF. CDR3 DNA: TGTGCCAGCAGCTTACTTGGGACGAACACTGAAGCTTTCTTT.

The rearrangement links TRBV19 to TRBJ2-1, with 13 positions matching TRBD2. V trimming: 2 bases; J trimming: 7 bases; junction bases outside the gene matches: 5. Germline CDR1 reads LNHDA; CDR2 reads SQIVND (reference sequence). The CDR3 covers 16 residues. Here the CDR3 DNA reads TGTGCCAGTAGTATAAGGACTAGCGGGAGTCTGAATGAGCAGTTCTTC. Its protein product is CASSIRTSGSLNEQFF.

The rearrangement uses TRBV28 and TRBJ2-1; TRBD2 agrees at 12 bases. Trimming took 7 bases from V and 2 from J; bases not matched to a gene: 6. The CDR3 loop spans 16 amino acids. Germline CDR1 is MDHEN and CDR2 is SYDVKM. This chain's CDR3 is CASTRTSGGPYNEQFF. The CDR3 DNA follows: TGTGCCAGCACCCGAACTAGCGGGGGGCCCTACAATGAGCAGTTCTTC.

The chain uses TRBV6-2 or TRBV6-3 and TRBJ1-2, with no clear D. Trimming took 3 bases from V and 8 from J, leaving 16 bases between them. Germline V gene lookup returns CDR1 MNHEY and CDR2 SVGEGT. The CDR3 contains 14 residues. The CDR3 sequence: CASSYWQNGGGYTF. CDR3 nucleotides: TGTGCCAGCAGTTATTGGCAGAATGGTGGCGGCTACACCTTC.

The chain combines TRBV6-5 with TRBJ2-1, with D perhaps matching TRBD2 (5 bases). There are 11 residues in the CDR3. V was pared by 6 bases and J by 9 bases, with 9 bases between. Germline-derived CDR1 and CDR2 are MNHEY and SVGAGI. The CDR3 DNA follows: TGTGCCAGCAGCCGCCGGGGTGAGCAGTTCTTC. It translates to CASSRRGEQFF.

The rearrangement joins TRBV6-5 to TRBJ1-3, with unresolved D. The length of the CDR3 is 15 residues. Trimming cost V 5 bases and J 0 bases, with 11 bases left between them. CDR1 is MNHEY and CDR2 is SVGAGI in the germline V gene. The CDR3 sequence: CASSPAARSGNTIYF. As DNA, the CDR3 is TGTGCCAGCAGTCCTGCTGCCCGCTCTGGAAACACCATATATTTT.

V usage is TRBV5-1 and J usage is TRBJ2-7; D possibly matches TRBD1 or TRBD2 (5 bases each). Germline values: CDR1 SGHRS, CDR2 YFSETQ. There are 13 residues in the CDR3. The V and J ends lost 5 bases and 6 bases respectively, with 15 bases between them. The CDR3 loop reads CASSPGTTGEQYF. CDR3 DNA sequence: TGCGCCAGCAGTCCCGGGACCACCGGCGAGCAGTACTTC.

This clone was counted only a few times. The chain recombines TRBV4-1 with TRBJ1-1, with D maybe TRBD1 (5 bases). Trimming took off 8 bases at V and 1 base at J, with 11 bases between the two ends. CDR3 length equals 13 residues. CDR1 MGHRA and CDR2 YSYEKL come from the germline V gene. CDR3 DNA sequence: TGCGCCAGCGGGACTCACTCGAACACTGAAGCTTTCTTT. Its protein is CASGTHSNTEAFF.

The genes are TRBV5-1 and TRBJ2-7; 9 bases line up with TRBD1. This CDR3 is built from 17 residues. J lost 3 bases, V lost 3 bases, and 13 bases had no gene match. Germline-derived CDR1 and CDR2 are SGHRS and YFSETQ. The CDR3 loop is CASSSWGAGTGNYEQYF. CDR3 bases: TGCGCCAGCAGCTCCTGGGGGGCCGGGACAGGGAACTACGAGCAGTACTTC.

The rearrangement links TRBV9 to TRBJ1-1; TRBD1 might be the D (5 bases). Germline V lookup: CDR1 SGDLS, CDR2 YYNGEE. V lost 0 bases and J lost 2, with 8 bases in between. This CDR3 spans 14 amino acids. Here the CDR3 reads CASSVGGPNTEAFF. CDR3 DNA: TGTGCCAGCAGCGTAGGGGGACCTAACACTGAAGCTTTCTTT.

The table lists this clone with a count of one. This chain connects TRBV9 to TRBJ1-1; D remains ambiguous. The CDR3 is 12 residues long. V was shortened by 3 bases and J by 5 bases, with 8 bases between the two germline ends. The germline CDR1 and CDR2 sequences are SGDLS and YYNGEE. CDR3 loop: CASSGGRTEAFF. The DNA of the CDR3 is TGTGCCAGCAGCGGCGGGAGGACTGAAGCTTTCTTT.

The chain links TRBV15 to TRBJ1-5, with TRBD1 matching over 9 bases. Per germline, CDR1 LNHNV and CDR2 YYDKDF (reference sequence). This CDR3 has 15 amino acids. The J segment lost 0 bases and the V segment lost 8 bases, leaving 5 bases of the junction unmatched. This chain's CDR3 is CATRTGVNSNQPQHF. CDR3 DNA sequence: TGTGCCACCCGGACAGGGGTTAATAGCAATCAGCCCCAGCATTTT.

V usage is TRBV29-1 and J usage is TRBJ2-1; weak D call: TRBD1 (6 bases). The V and J ends lost 6 bases and 0 bases respectively, with 15 bases between them. The CDR3 consists of 15 residues. Germline V gene sequence: CDR1 SQVTM, CDR2 ANQGSEA. CDR3 DNA sequence: TGCAGCGTAGACAGGACCCACGCCTCCTACAATGAGCAGTTCTTC. Amino acids: CSVDRTHASYNEQFF.

The chain carries TRBV6-4 and TRBJ2-3; D remains unclear. Germline loops: CDR1 MRHNA, CDR2 SNTAGT. Deletions cut 3 bases from V and 2 bases from J, with 6 bases between. The CDR3 runs 13 residues. The CDR3, as DNA: TGTGCCAGCAGTGAAGCCCCCACAGATACGCAGTATTTT. This codes for CASSEAPTDTQYF.

V gene TRBV5-1 combines with J gene TRBJ2-1; 8 nucleotides align to TRBD2. In germline, CDR1 is SGHRS, CDR2 YFSETQ. V gave up 0 bases and J gave up 8 bases; unmatched junction bases: 7. The CDR3 extends over 15 amino acids. CDR3 nucleotides: TGCGCCAGCAGCTTGGGTGTTAGCGGGGTGTATGAGCAGTTCTTC. This sequence encodes CASSLGVSGVYEQFF.

J is TRBJ2-3 and V is TRBV5-1; the match to TRBD2 covers 7 bases. Germline CDR1 and CDR2: SGHRS and YFSETQ. The CDR3 runs 15 residues. The junction had 7 bases not matched to a gene; V was cut back by 3 bases and J by 3 bases. The CDR3 DNA reads as TGCGCCAGCAGCTCGCGGGAGTACAAAACAGATACGCAGTATTTT. It translates to CASSSREYKTDTQYF.

V and J are TRBV7-2 and TRBJ1-2, with 7 bases identical to TRBD1. V lost 1 base, J lost 4 bases, and 9 bases stayed unmatched. Germline CDR1 is SGHTA and CDR2 is FQGNSA. The CDR3 consists of 16 residues. CDR3 protein: CASSLVGAGGVYGYTF. Written as DNA, the CDR3 is TGTGCCAGCAGCTTAGTAGGGGCAGGGGGGGTCTATGGCTACACCTTC.